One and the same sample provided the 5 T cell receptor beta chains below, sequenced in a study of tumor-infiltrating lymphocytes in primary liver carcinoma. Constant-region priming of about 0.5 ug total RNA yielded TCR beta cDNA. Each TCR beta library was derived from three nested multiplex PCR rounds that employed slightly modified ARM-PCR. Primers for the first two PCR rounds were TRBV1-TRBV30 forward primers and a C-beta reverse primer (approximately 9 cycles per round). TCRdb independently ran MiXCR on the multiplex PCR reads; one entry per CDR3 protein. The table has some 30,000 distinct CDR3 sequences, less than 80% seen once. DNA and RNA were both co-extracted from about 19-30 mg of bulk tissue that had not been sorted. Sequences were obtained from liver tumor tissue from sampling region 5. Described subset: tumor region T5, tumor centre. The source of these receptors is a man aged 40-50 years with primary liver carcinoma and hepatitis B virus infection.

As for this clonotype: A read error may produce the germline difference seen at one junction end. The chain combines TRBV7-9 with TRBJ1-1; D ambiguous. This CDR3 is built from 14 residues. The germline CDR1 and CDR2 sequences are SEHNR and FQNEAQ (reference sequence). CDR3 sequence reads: CACSLGPLKTEAFF. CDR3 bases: TGTGCCTGCAGCTTAGGACCCTTGAAGACTGAAGCTTTCTTT.

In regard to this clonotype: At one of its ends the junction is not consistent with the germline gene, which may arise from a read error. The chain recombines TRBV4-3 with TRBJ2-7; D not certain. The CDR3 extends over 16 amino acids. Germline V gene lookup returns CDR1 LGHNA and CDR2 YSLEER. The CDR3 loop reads CANSQGGVSGAYKQYF. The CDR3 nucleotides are TGCGCCAACAGCCAAGGTGGAGTTAGTGGAGCCTACAAGCAGTACTTC.

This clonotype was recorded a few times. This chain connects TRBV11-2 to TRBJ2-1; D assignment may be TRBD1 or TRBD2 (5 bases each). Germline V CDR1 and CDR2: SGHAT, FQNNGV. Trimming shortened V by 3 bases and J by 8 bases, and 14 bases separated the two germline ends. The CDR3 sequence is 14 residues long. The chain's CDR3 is CASSLSSLGHEQFF. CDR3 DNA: TGTGCCAGCAGCTTGTCTAGCTTGGGGCATGAGCAGTTCTTC.

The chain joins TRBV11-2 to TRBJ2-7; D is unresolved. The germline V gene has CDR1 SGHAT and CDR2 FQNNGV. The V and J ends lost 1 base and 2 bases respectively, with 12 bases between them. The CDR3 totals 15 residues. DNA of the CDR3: TGTGCCAGCAGCTTAGGTCCTAAGCTAACCTACGAGCAGTACTTC. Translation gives CASSLGPKLTYEQYF.

CDR3 DNA sequence: TGTGCCAGTAGCATCGGGACCAGCGGCACAGATACGCAGTATTTT. It yields the protein CASSIGTSGTDTQYF. This sequence joins TRBV11-2 and TRBJ2-3; D may match TRBD1 or TRBD2 (5 bases each). The ends were cut back, 9 bases at V and 1 base at J, with 17 bases in the middle. Germline CDR1 reads SGHAT; CDR2 reads FQNNGV. This CDR3 has 15 amino acids. Together with reference TRBV11-2 and TRBJ2-3, the CDR3 gives the full variable domain: EAGVAQSPRYKIIEKRQSVAFWCNPISGHATLYWYQQILGQGPKLLIQFQNNGVVDDSQLPKDRFSAERLKGVDSTLKIQPAKLEDSAVYLCASSIGTSGTDTQYFGPGTRLTVL.